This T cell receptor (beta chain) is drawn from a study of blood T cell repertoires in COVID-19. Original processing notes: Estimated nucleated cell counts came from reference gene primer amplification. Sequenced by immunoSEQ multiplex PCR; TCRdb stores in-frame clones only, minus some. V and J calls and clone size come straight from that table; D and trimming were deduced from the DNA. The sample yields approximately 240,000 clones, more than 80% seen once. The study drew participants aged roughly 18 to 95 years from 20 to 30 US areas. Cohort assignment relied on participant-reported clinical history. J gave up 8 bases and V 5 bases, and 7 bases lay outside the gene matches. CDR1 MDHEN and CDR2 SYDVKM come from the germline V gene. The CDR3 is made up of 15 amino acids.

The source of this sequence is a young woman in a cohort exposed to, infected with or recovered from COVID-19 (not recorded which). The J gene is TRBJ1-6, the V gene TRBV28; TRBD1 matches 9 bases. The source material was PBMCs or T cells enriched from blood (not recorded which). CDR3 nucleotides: TGTGCCAGCAGTCAAGGGGGACAGGGACATTCACCCCTCCACTTT. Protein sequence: CASSQGGQGHSPLHF.